A single sample is the source of the 3 T cell receptor beta chains below, sequenced in a study of blood T cell repertoires in COVID-19. Profiled with immunoSEQ multiplex PCR; TCRdb holds only in-frame clones, not every one. Among roughly 190,000 clones listed, about 89% were seen once. Material for sequencing was PBMCs or T cells enriched from blood (not recorded which). These receptors were collected from a woman aged 18-29 years who had recovered from COVID-19.

The chain carries TRBV6-5 and TRBJ1-1; D remains ambiguous. V lost 6 bases and J 2 bases, leaving 13 bases between the germline ends. CDR3 length: 14 amino acids. CDR1 is MNHEY and CDR2 is SVGAGI in the germline V gene. The CDR3 is CASSLTHPNTEAFF. The CDR3 coding sequence is TGTGCCAGCAGCTTGACTCACCCTAACACTGAAGCTTTCTTT.

The rearrangement uses TRBV24-1 and TRBJ2-1, with D possibly being TRBD1 (5 bases). The CDR3 extends over 15 amino acids. V was shortened by 5 bases and J by 4 bases, with 14 bases between the two germline ends. From germline, CDR1 is KGHDR and CDR2 SFDVKD. The CDR3 bases are TGTGCCACCAGTGGAGTGGGGCGCGAGTACAATGAGCAGTTCTTC. Translating gives CATSGVGREYNEQFF.

The chain links TRBV3-1 (or the pseudogene TRBV3-2) to TRBJ1-2; D unresolved. The CDR3 runs to 13 residues. Trimming stripped 1 base from V and 4 bases from J, with 7 bases between. In germline, CDR1 is LGHDT, CDR2 YNNKEL (reference sequence). The CDR3 coding sequence is TGTGCCAGCAGCCAAGGGCCGGGCTATGGCTACACCTTC. Protein: CASSQGPGYGYTF.